These T cell receptor beta chains were read from a single sample in a study of early stage breast cancer tumors. Only in-frame clones appear in the TCRdb table, and some are missing; sequencing was by immunoSEQ multiplex PCR. The data contain 25,000 to 35,000 clones, 80% of them singletons. Input material: blood. All receptors come from a person between 60 and 70 years old with breast cancer. CDR3s include the opening cysteine and the closing phenylalanine or tryptophan. Each record gives: clone size, V gene, D gene, J gene, CDR3 protein, CDR3 DNA. A D gene is named only where the DNA matches it firmly. The size field is filled for only some rows; it gives once, few, many or a size class.

abundance: .
v_gene: TRBV18
d_gene: .
j_gene: TRBJ1-2
CDR3aa: CASSPLELTDFYGYTF
CDR3nt: TGTGCCAGCTCACCATTGGAGCTGACGGACTTCTATGGCTACACCTTC

abundance: .
v_gene: TRBV19
d_gene: TRBD1
j_gene: TRBJ2-7
CDR3aa: CASSARTGGNDEQYF
CDR3nt: TGTGCCAGTAGTGCTCGGACAGGGGGTAACGACGAGCAGTACTTC

abundance: .
v_gene: TRBV27
d_gene: .
j_gene: TRBJ2-7
CDR3aa: CASSFTMLKGGVLYEQYF
CDR3nt: TGTGCCAGCAGTTTCACCATGCTAAAAGGAGGGGTTCTCTACGAGCAGTACTTC

abundance: .
v_gene: TRBV11-3
d_gene: .
j_gene: TRBJ1-2
CDR3aa: CASSPGGALGYTF
CDR3nt: TGTGCCAGCAGCCCGGGGGGGGCGCTGGGCTACACCTTC

abundance: .
v_gene: TRBV6-5
d_gene: .
j_gene: TRBJ2-3
CDR3aa: CASSHTDTQYF
CDR3nt: TGTGCCAGCAGCCACACAGATACGCAGTATTTT

abundance: .
v_gene: TRBV21-1
d_gene: .
j_gene: TRBJ2-5
CDR3aa: CASGFRGGGETQYF
CDR3nt: TGTGCCAGCGGATTTCGGGGGGGAGGGGAGACCCAGTACTTC

abundance: .
v_gene: TRBV19
d_gene: .
j_gene: TRBJ2-1
CDR3aa: CASYDSTRDEQFF
CDR3nt: TGTGCCAGTTATGACTCTACCCGAGATGAGCAGTTCTTC

abundance: .
v_gene: TRBV21-1
d_gene: .
j_gene: TRBJ1-4
CDR3aa: CASVGPTNEKLFF
CDR3nt: TGTGCCAGCGTGGGGCCAACTAATGAAAAACTGTTTTTT

abundance: .
v_gene: TRBV15
d_gene: TRBD1
j_gene: TRBJ1-2
CDR3aa: CATRTGVGYTF
CDR3nt: TGTGCCACCCGGACAGGGGTTGGCTACACCTTC

abundance: few
v_gene: TRBV7-2
d_gene: TRBD1
j_gene: TRBJ1-5
CDR3aa: CASSFTGTGGNQPQHF
CDR3nt: TGTGCCAGCAGTTTTACCGGGACAGGGGGCAATCAGCCCCAGCATTTT

abundance: few
v_gene: TRBV2
d_gene: TRBD1
j_gene: TRBJ2-3
CDR3aa: CASSEGRGQLGDTQYF
CDR3nt: TGTGCCAGCAGTGAAGGCAGGGGGCAATTAGGAGATACGCAGTATTTT